What follows describes a single T cell receptor beta chain. Its specificity is not known. V was shortened by 5 bases and J by 6 bases, with 6 bases between the two germline ends. CDR1 is SGHTA and CDR2 is FQGNSA in the germline V gene. CDR3 length equals 11 residues. TCRdb itself ran the 5' RACE reads through MiXCR, one entry per CDR3 protein. The data contain 410,000 or so distinct CDR3 sequences, about a fifth of them singletons. The data are from a study of identical twins. Findings and caveats of the study: Out-of-frame alpha sequences shared by twins were enriched for low generation probability.

The receptor was isolated from a middle-aged man in good health. The sample consisted of naive T cells sorted from blood. The chain is built from TRBV7-2 and TRBJ2-3; D ambiguous. The CDR3 DNA follows: TGTGCCAGCAGCGGGATGGATACGCAGTATTTT. Translating gives CASSGMDTQYF.